These T cell receptor beta chains were read from a single sample in a study of blood T cell repertoires in COVID-19. Here immunoSEQ multiplex PCR was the method, and the copy in TCRdb shows in-frame clones only, minus some. Of about 260,000 clones in the sample, roughly 90% were seen once. The sequenced sample consisted of PBMCs or T cells enriched from blood (not recorded which). The origin of the receptors is a man between 40 and 49 years old who had been exposed to COVID-19. Both conserved end residues are part of each CDR3. Fields, in order: clone size, J gene, CDR3 length, V gene, CDR3 protein. Some rows mark clone size as missing; the rest say once, few, many or name a class of expanded clone.

clone_size: -
j_call: TRBJ1-1
cdr3_length: 16
v_call: TRBV5-5
cdr3_aa: CASSLLGPARNTEAFF

clone_size: -
j_call: TRBJ1-1
cdr3_length: 16
v_call: TRBV3-1/TRBV3-2
cdr3_aa: CASSQDLITGNTEAFF

clone_size: -
j_call: TRBJ1-2
cdr3_length: 12
v_call: TRBV28
cdr3_aa: CASSFNIYGYTF

clone_size: once
j_call: TRBJ1-6
cdr3_length: 14
v_call: TRBV28
cdr3_aa: CASSLGQGNSPLHF

clone_size: -
j_call: TRBJ1-4
cdr3_length: 14
v_call: TRBV27
cdr3_aa: CASSFRAVNEKLFF

clone_size: -
j_call: TRBJ2-1
cdr3_length: 11
v_call: TRBV5-1
cdr3_aa: CASSLGDIPFF

clone_size: once
j_call: TRBJ1-1
cdr3_length: 13
v_call: TRBV28
cdr3_aa: CASNILANTEAFF

clone_size: -
j_call: TRBJ1-2
cdr3_length: 14
v_call: TRBV6-4
cdr3_aa: CASSDEGAGNRYTF

clone_size: -
j_call: TRBJ1-5
cdr3_length: 16
v_call: TRBV27
cdr3_aa: CASSLSQDSLNQPQHF

clone_size: -
j_call: TRBJ2-1
cdr3_length: 13
v_call: TRBV27
cdr3_aa: CASDRPSYNEQFF

clone_size: -
j_call: TRBJ1-5
cdr3_length: 14
v_call: TRBV5-6
cdr3_aa: CASSLEGGDQPQHF

clone_size: -
j_call: TRBJ2-5
cdr3_length: 16
v_call: TRBV6-2/TRBV6-3
cdr3_aa: CASSYPGLAGGETQYF

clone_size: once
j_call: TRBJ1-1
cdr3_length: 14
v_call: TRBV3-1/TRBV3-2
cdr3_aa: CASSRQVSGTEAFF

clone_size: -
j_call: TRBJ1-5
cdr3_length: 14
v_call: TRBV28
cdr3_aa: CASRPGHSNQPQHF

clone_size: -
j_call: TRBJ1-1
cdr3_length: 15
v_call: TRBV27
cdr3_aa: CASSLSSGINTEAFF

clone_size: -
j_call: TRBJ2-1
cdr3_length: 13
v_call: TRBV7-3
cdr3_aa: CASSPHRDNEQFF

clone_size: once
j_call: TRBJ2-6
cdr3_length: 13
v_call: TRBV19
cdr3_aa: CASRSSGANVLTF

clone_size: -
j_call: TRBJ1-1
cdr3_length: 14
v_call: TRBV28
cdr3_aa: CASSSRQGPTEAFF

clone_size: -
j_call: TRBJ1-3
cdr3_length: 15
v_call: TRBV30
cdr3_aa: CAWSVRGGVGNTIYF

clone_size: once
j_call: TRBJ1-2
cdr3_length: 16
v_call: TRBV6-2/TRBV6-3
cdr3_aa: CASSYAGHVPNYGYTF

clone_size: -
j_call: TRBJ1-1
cdr3_length: 14
v_call: TRBV5-1
cdr3_aa: CASSLSGADTEAFF

clone_size: -
j_call: TRBJ2-2
cdr3_length: 17
v_call: TRBV21-1
cdr3_aa: CASSKKGDSNGPGELFF

clone_size: -
j_call: TRBJ2-7
cdr3_length: 13
v_call: TRBV7-2
cdr3_aa: CASSHRLASEQYF

clone_size: -
j_call: TRBJ2-2
cdr3_length: 15
v_call: TRBV5-4
cdr3_aa: CASSLGGTGTGELFF

clone_size: -
j_call: TRBJ1-6
cdr3_length: 15
v_call: TRBV7-6
cdr3_aa: CASSLNRAPGSPLHF

clone_size: -
j_call: TRBJ2-7
cdr3_length: 11
v_call: TRBV23-1
cdr3_aa: CASSQSVGRYF

clone_size: once
j_call: TRBJ2-7
cdr3_length: 12
v_call: TRBV4-3
cdr3_aa: CASSLLSGEQYF

clone_size: -
j_call: TRBJ1-5
cdr3_length: 16
v_call: TRBV6-5
cdr3_aa: CASSFEAKNSNQPQHF

clone_size: -
j_call: TRBJ1-5
cdr3_length: 12
v_call: TRBV4-1
cdr3_aa: CASSQAGGPQHF

clone_size: -
j_call: TRBJ1-2
cdr3_length: 13
v_call: TRBV12-3/TRBV12-4
cdr3_aa: CASNPTGIYGYTF

clone_size: -
j_call: TRBJ1-2
cdr3_length: 15
v_call: TRBV5-6
cdr3_aa: CASSVDRGYYYGYTF

clone_size: -
j_call: TRBJ1-2
cdr3_length: 14
v_call: TRBV3-1/TRBV3-2
cdr3_aa: CASSQSGGNYGYTF

clone_size: -
j_call: TRBJ1-5
cdr3_length: 15
v_call: TRBV28
cdr3_aa: CASSRQGAGDQPQHF

clone_size: -
j_call: TRBJ1-3
cdr3_length: 19
v_call: TRBV5-5
cdr3_aa: CASSVDPGQVFVSGNTIYF

clone_size: -
j_call: TRBJ1-5
cdr3_length: 15
v_call: TRBV29-1
cdr3_aa: CSVAQGFGGNQPQHF

clone_size: -
j_call: TRBJ2-5
cdr3_length: 15
v_call: TRBV19
cdr3_aa: CASSIPGQGMETQYF

clone_size: -
j_call: TRBJ2-2
cdr3_length: 15
v_call: TRBV6-2/TRBV6-3
cdr3_aa: CASSLLDGRTGELFF

clone_size: -
j_call: TRBJ1-6
cdr3_length: 16
v_call: TRBV30
cdr3_aa: CAWRGLIGRGSSPLHF

clone_size: -
j_call: TRBJ2-6
cdr3_length: 18
v_call: TRBV2
cdr3_aa: CASSDRGQVPLGANVLTF

clone_size: -
j_call: TRBJ1-1
cdr3_length: 14
v_call: TRBV2
cdr3_aa: CASSEDRVLTEAFF

clone_size: -
j_call: TRBJ2-7
cdr3_length: 13
v_call: TRBV29-1
cdr3_aa: CSVEEVASYEQYF

clone_size: -
j_call: TRBJ2-5
cdr3_length: 16
v_call: TRBV9
cdr3_aa: CASSDRDRGLEETQYF

clone_size: -
j_call: TRBJ2-3
cdr3_length: 17
v_call: TRBV7-9
cdr3_aa: CASSLDRPGSRKRPQYF

clone_size: -
j_call: TRBJ2-1
cdr3_length: 19
v_call: TRBV21-1
cdr3_aa: CASSKVVGTSGYSYNEQFF

clone_size: -
j_call: TRBJ2-7
cdr3_length: 14
v_call: TRBV5-1
cdr3_aa: CASRGNRDTYEQYF

clone_size: -
j_call: TRBJ1-2
cdr3_length: 14
v_call: TRBV21-1
cdr3_aa: CASTFYSHCYGYTF

clone_size: -
j_call: TRBJ1-1
cdr3_length: 15
v_call: TRBV28
cdr3_aa: CASSLSLGALTEAFF